The source of this TCR beta chain is a study of radiotherapy plus CTLA-4 blockade in lung cancer. About the study: Objective response was observed in about 19% of patients, and disease control in approximately 30%.

Study-level findings and limits: The best prediction of response reportedly came from early blood T cell clone dynamics, with interferon-beta. In blood, tumor-derived TCR clones expanded after radiotherapy plus ipilimumab.

Turning to this clone: Its antigen remains unidentified.

TCRdb keeps only in-frame clones here, not all; method: immunoSEQ multiplex PCR. The table includes approximately 80,000 clones, roughly 70% detected once. The receptor was isolated from a human donor with non-small cell lung cancer whose response to radiotherapy plus ipilimumab could not be evaluated. Sequencing was performed on peripheral blood, taken from a patient treated with radiotherapy plus ipilimumab.

The CDR3 DNA reads TGCGCCAGCAGCCAAGACTATTACAATGAGCAGTTCTTC. It yields the protein CASSQDYYNEQFF. V usage is TRBV4-3 and J usage is TRBJ2-1; D unclear. V lost 0 bases and J lost 4, with 4 bases in between. The length of the CDR3 is 13 residues. Germline loops: CDR1 LGHNA, CDR2 YSLEER.